One sample yielded the 21 T cell receptor beta chains listed below, sequenced in a study of beta chain features in type 1 diabetes. Study observations and caveats: All four CD4+ subsets from Type 1 diabetes patients carried moderately but significantly shorter TCRB CDR3s.

No antigen has been assigned to these receptors. Sequenced material consisted of expressed TCRB transcripts (all of the isolated RNA was reverse transcribed). Clones were sequenced by immunoSEQ multiplex PCR, and TCRdb holds only the in-frame ones, with some missing. The table records about 240,000 clones, about 15% of them present only once. Sequences were obtained from naive CD4+ T cells from blood. The receptors were sampled from a man aged 25-45 years with type 1 diabetes.

This clone was recorded a few times. This chain links TRBV18 with TRBJ2-1; 10 positions agree with TRBD2. The V and J ends lost 5 bases and 7 bases, in that order; junction bases with no gene match: 8. CDR1 is KGHSH and CDR2 is LQKENI in the germline V gene. This CDR3 spans 15 amino acids. CDR3: CASSSLAGTVNEQFF. The CDR3, as DNA: TGTGCCAGCTCATCACTAGCGGGAACCGTAAATGAGCAGTTCTTC.

This rearrangement joins TRBV29-1 to TRBJ2-1; 11 bases fit TRBD2. The trim removed 8 bases at V and 8 bases at J, leaving 8 bases unmatched. This CDR3 has 13 residues. Germline V gene sequence: CDR1 SQVTM, CDR2 ANQGSEA. The CDR3 region is CSFTSGSRYEQFF. The CDR3 DNA reads as TGCAGCTTTACTAGCGGGAGTCGGTATGAGCAGTTCTTC.

The genes are TRBV19 and TRBJ1-2; 7 nucleotides align to TRBD1. The V and J ends lost 4 bases and 4 bases, in that order; junction bases with no gene match: 9. The CDR3 is 15 amino acids. Germline V gene data show CDR1 as LNHDA and CDR2 as SQIVND (reference sequence). CDR3 sequence (DNA): TGTGCCAGTAGTACGCGGACAGGTTCGGGCTATGGCTACACCTTC. It codes for CASSTRTGSGYGYTF.

This clone was observed a handful of times. V usage is TRBV7-9 and J usage is TRBJ2-3, with D possibly being TRBD2 (5 bases). The V end lost 5 bases, the J end lost 2 bases, and 11 bases lay between the germline ends. The length of the CDR3 is 14 residues. Germline CDR1 reads SEHNR; CDR2 reads FQNEAQ (reference sequence). The CDR3 DNA reads as TGTGCCAGCAGCCCCCGGGGAATCACAGATACGCAGTATTTT. This gives the protein CASSPRGITDTQYF.

This clone was counted a few times. This sequence joins TRBV28 and TRBJ1-2; a possible D gene is TRBD1 (6 bases). CDR3 size: 14 residues. Germline CDR1 is MDHEN and CDR2 is SYDVKM. V lost 5 bases, J lost 6 bases, and 16 bases lay in between. CDR3 protein: CASSRNGQYNGYTF. Written as DNA, the CDR3 is TGTGCCAGCAGTCGCAATGGACAGTACAATGGCTACACCTTC.

A few counts support this clone. The chain couples TRBV9 to TRBJ2-5; possibly TRBD2 for D (6 bases). V was trimmed by 0 bases and J by 5 bases, leaving 8 bases between them. The CDR3 has 13 amino acids. Germline-derived CDR1 and CDR2 are SGDLS and YYNGEE. The CDR3 region is CASSVAGSETQYF. CDR3 DNA sequence: TGTGCCAGCAGCGTAGCCGGGAGCGAGACCCAGTACTTC.

CDR3 sequence: CSVVQGNGYTF. The CDR3 DNA is TGCAGCGTTGTCCAGGGGAATGGCTACACCTTC. The chain recombines TRBV29-1 with TRBJ1-2; a possible D gene is TRBD1 (6 bases). Germline CDR1 is SQVTM and CDR2 is ANQGSEA. V was cut by 4 bases and J by 6 bases, with 9 bases left in between. This CDR3 has 11 amino acids.

This chain uses TRBV30 with TRBJ1-2; no clear D. This CDR3 comprises 12 residues. Trimming removed 0 bases at V and 7 bases at J, with 9 bases between. Germline V gene lookup returns CDR1 GTSNPN and CDR2 SVGIG (reference sequence). For the CDR3, the DNA is TGTGCCTGGAGTGTAGTGGGAGGTGGCTACACCTTC. Translated: CAWSVVGGGYTF.

The chain is built from TRBV6-1 and TRBJ1-1, with a tentative D call TRBD1 (5 bases). Germline values: CDR1 MNHNS, CDR2 SASEGT. Between the trimmed V and J ends, which lost 7 bases and 1 base, there was a span of 10 bases. CDR3 length: 13 amino acids. The CDR3 nucleotides are TGTGCCAGCACCCCAGGGAAGAACACTGAAGCTTTCTTT. Translating gives CASTPGKNTEAFF.

The chain couples TRBV2 to TRBJ1-3; TRBD1 might be the D (6 bases). Germline loops: CDR1 SNHLY, CDR2 FYNNEI. The CDR3 extends over 14 amino acids. Between the trimmed V and J ends, which lost 8 bases and 2 bases, there was a span of 13 bases. CDR3 residues: CASQGFVAGNTIYF. CDR3 nucleotides: TGTGCCAGCCAGGGGTTTGTCGCTGGAAACACCATATATTTT.

The chain combines TRBV20-1 with TRBJ2-1; TRBD1 is a possible D gene (5 bases). V was shortened by 1 base and J by 8 bases, with 6 bases between the two germline ends. Germline CDR1 DFQATT, CDR2 SNEGSKA (reference sequence). This CDR3 spans 11 amino acids. Here the CDR3 reads CSARVGDEQFF. CDR3 coding DNA: TGCAGTGCTAGAGTAGGGGATGAGCAGTTCTTC.

In its sample, this clone was seen a few times. V usage is TRBV6-5 and J usage is TRBJ2-7; D is perhaps TRBD2 (6 bases). The ends were cut back, 8 bases at V and 3 bases at J, with 14 bases in the middle. The length of the CDR3 is 13 residues. From germline, CDR1 is MNHEY and CDR2 SVGAGI. CDR3 coding DNA: TGTGCCAGCCGCCGCGACGGGGGCTACGAGCAGTACTTC. Its translation is CASRRDGGYEQYF.

The gene calls are TRBV5-4 and TRBJ1-3; unclear D gene. CDR3 size: 13 residues. Trimming took off 1 base at V and 4 bases at J, with 6 bases between the two ends. The germline V gene has CDR1 SGHNT and CDR2 YYREEE (reference sequence). CDR3: CASSLRGGNTIYF. DNA for the CDR3: TGTGCCAGCAGCTTGCGAGGCGGAAACACCATATATTTT. Using reference TRBV5-4 and TRBJ1-3 for the parts outside the CDR3, the full variable domain is ETGVTQSPTHLIKTRGQQVTLRCSSQSGHNTVSWYQQALGQGPQFIFQYYREEENGRGNFPPRFSGLQFPNYSSELNVNALELDDSALYLCASSLRGGNTIYFGEGSWLTVV.

V is TRBV2 and J is TRBJ1-5, with D possibly matching TRBD1 (5 bases). This CDR3 has 15 residues. Trimming shortened V by 2 bases and J by 5 bases, and 13 bases separated the two germline ends. The V gene's germline CDR1 is SNHLY and CDR2 FYNNEI. The CDR3 coding sequence is TGTGCCAGCAGTGAACAGGGCCAGAACGATCAGCCCCAGCATTTT. This translates into CASSEQGQNDQPQHF.

This rearrangement joins TRBV7-2 to TRBJ2-3, with 8 nucleotides matching TRBD2. The V and J ends lost 2 bases and 3 bases, in that order; junction bases with no gene match: 4. Germline V gene data show CDR1 as SGHTA and CDR2 as FQGNSA. CDR3 length: 15 residues. In nucleotides, the CDR3 is TGTGCCAGCAGCTTACCAGCGGGAGCAACAGATACGCAGTATTTT. This gives the protein CASSLPAGATDTQYF.

The chain links TRBV9 to TRBJ1-1, with D possibly being TRBD1 (6 bases). The CDR3 is 14 amino acids. Germline V gene data show CDR1 as SGDLS and CDR2 as YYNGEE. Trimming took 0 bases from V and 5 from J, leaving 11 bases between them. The CDR3 reads CASSVGQDITEAFF. The CDR3 region has the DNA TGTGCCAGCAGCGTAGGACAGGATATAACTGAAGCTTTCTTT.

This clone was detected a few times. The chain combines TRBV9 with TRBJ2-7, with D possibly being TRBD2 (6 bases). The CDR3 extends over 15 amino acids. V was cut by 4 bases and J by 1 base, with 15 bases left in between. CDR1 is SGDLS, CDR2 YYNGEE, per germline. CDR3 sequence reads: CASSPSSSASYEQYF. CDR3 sequence (DNA): TGTGCCAGCAGCCCGTCCTCTAGCGCTTCCTACGAGCAGTACTTC.

This clone was observed a handful of times. The chain links TRBV15 to TRBJ1-5, with TRBD1 matching over 10 bases. The CDR3 is 15 amino acids. Trimming cost V 2 bases and J 6 bases; bases outside gene matches: 4. Germline V gives CDR1 LNHNV, CDR2 YYDKDF (reference sequence). The CDR3: CATSRRTGGGQPQHF. The CDR3 DNA follows: TGTGCCACCAGCAGACGGACAGGGGGTGGTCAGCCCCAGCATTTT.

This clone has more than one count but fewer than ten. The J gene is TRBJ2-7, the V gene TRBV5-1, with D perhaps TRBD2 (5 bases). Germline V lookup: CDR1 SGHRS, CDR2 YFSETQ. The ends were cut back, 0 bases at V and 3 bases at J, with 13 bases in the middle. This CDR3 has 15 residues. CDR3 amino acids: CASSLELDSYYEQYF. In nucleotides, the CDR3 is TGCGCCAGCAGCTTGGAGTTGGACTCTTACTACGAGCAGTACTTC.

The chain is built from TRBV30 and TRBJ2-5; 11 nucleotides agree with TRBD2. The CDR3 loop spans 16 amino acids. The germline V gene has CDR1 GTSNPN and CDR2 SVGIG (reference sequence). V lost 4 bases, J lost 1 base, and 8 bases stayed unmatched. The CDR3 bases are TGTGCCTGGAATATTGGTAGCGGGGGGGGCCAAGAGACCCAGTACTTC. It translates to CAWNIGSGGGQETQYF. The whole variable domain, remainder taken from reference TRBV30 and TRBJ2-5, is SQTIHQWPATLVQPVGSPLSLECTVEGTSNPNLYWYRQAAGRGLQLLFYSVGIGQISSEVPQNLSASRPQDRQFILSSKKLLLSDSGFYLCAWNIGSGGGQETQYFGPGTRLLVL.

This rearrangement joins TRBV10-3 to TRBJ2-5; TRBD1 is a possible D gene (6 bases). V lost 10 bases to trimming and J lost 2 bases, with 17 bases between them. From germline, CDR1 is ENHRY and CDR2 SYGVKD. The CDR3 consists of 14 residues. The CDR3 region is CATTANREQETQYF. In nucleotides, the CDR3 is TGTGCCACCACCGCGAACAGGGAGCAAGAGACCCAGTACTTC.